This TCR beta chain is drawn from a study of blood T cell repertoires in COVID-19. Study-wide background: Spain, Italy and the United States supplied samples that represented acute and convalescent COVID-19. Nucleic acid was either cDNA or gDNA, and it came from T cells, B-cell-depleted T cells, or PBMCs.

Methods used by the authors: Reference gene primer amplification gave estimated nucleated cell counts. Clones were sequenced by immunoSEQ multiplex PCR, and TCRdb holds only the in-frame ones, with some missing. V and J calls and clone size are as listed in that table; D and trimming were resolved from the DNA. This table holds more than 110,000 clones, 84% found once. The TCR originated in a human donor in a cohort sampled during active COVID-19. Sequencing was performed on peripheral blood.

In DNA form, the CDR3 reads TGTGCCAGCTCACCACTCGCGCCAGGCCTGGCCTACGAGCAGTACTTC. This gives the protein CASSPLAPGLAYEQYF. The chain employs TRBV18 and TRBJ2-7, with D unclear. The V gene's germline CDR1 is KGHSH and CDR2 LQKENI. The CDR3 consists of 16 residues. Trimming left V 1 base short and J 2 bases short, with 15 bases between. Looking up the rest from reference TRBV18 and TRBJ2-7 gives the full variable domain: NAGVMQNPRHLVRRRGQEARLRCSPMKGHSHVYWYRQLPEEGLKFMVYLQKENIIDESGMPKERFSAEFPKEGPSILRIQQVVRGDSAAYFCASSPLAPGLAYEQYFGPGTRLTVT.